This passage covers 27 T cell receptor beta chains from one sample sequenced in a study of cytomegalovirus exposure and HLA in healthy donors. PCR employed 60 Vbeta and 13 Jbeta primers. Method: immunoSEQ multiplex PCR; TCRdb's copy keeps in-frame clones and lacks some. Seen here are 150,000 to 180,000 clones, 65% to 75% observed once, and the top ten hold around 2.8%. Sequenced material: PBMCs. These receptors were collected from a man between 18 and 35 years old in good health and CMV-seronegative.

This rearrangement joins TRBV18 to TRBJ2-4, with 14 nucleotides matching TRBD2. The J segment lost 1 base and the V segment lost 3 bases, leaving 8 bases of the junction unmatched. CDR1 is KGHSH, CDR2 LQKENI, per germline. This CDR3 is built from 19 residues. This chain's CDR3 is CASSPRLAGGLGAKNIQYF. The CDR3 bases are TGTGCCAGCTCACCTCGACTAGCGGGGGGGCTCGGGGCCAAAAACATTCAGTACTTC. Full variable domain (remainder filled in from reference TRBV18 and TRBJ2-4): NAGVMQNPRHLVRRRGQEARLRCSPMKGHSHVYWYRQLPEEGLKFMVYLQKENIIDESGMPKERFSAEFPKEGPSILRIQQVVRGDSAAYFCASSPRLAGGLGAKNIQYFGAGTRLSVL.

The chain carries TRBV7-9 and TRBJ2-2; TRBD2 aligns across 10 bases. The V gene's germline CDR1 is SEHNR and CDR2 FQNEAQ (reference sequence). The CDR3 has 19 residues. The junction had 8 bases not matched to a gene; V was cut back by 1 base and J by 0 bases. This CDR3 reads CASSLVGLAGDPNTGELFF. The CDR3 DNA sequence: TGTGCCAGCAGCTTAGTAGGTCTAGCGGGGGATCCGAACACCGGGGAGCTGTTTTTT.

The chain employs TRBV6-5 and TRBJ2-4, with 9 positions matching TRBD1. Germline V CDR1 and CDR2: MNHEY, SVGAGI. The CDR3 loop spans 14 amino acids. V gave up 6 bases and J gave up 9 bases; unmatched junction bases: 9. CDR3 in amino acids: CASSPTGGKGIQYF. The CDR3 DNA follows: TGTGCCAGCAGCCCTACAGGGGGCAAGGGCATTCAGTACTTC.

In its sample, this clone was seen once. The V gene is TRBV19, the J gene TRBJ1-1; no clear D. The CDR3 has 13 residues. V was clipped by 5 bases and J by 1 base, with 8 bases between them. CDR1 and CDR2 from the germline V gene are LNHDA and SQIVND (reference sequence). DNA for the CDR3: TGTGCCAGTAGTGCATACACGAACACTGAAGCTTTCTTT. Translated: CASSAYTNTEAFF.

This chain uses TRBV7-9 with TRBJ2-1; possibly TRBD2 for D (7 bases). Per the germline V gene, CDR1 is SEHNR and CDR2 is FQNEAQ (reference sequence). There are 18 residues in the CDR3. V shed 4 bases and J shed 7 bases, with 26 bases lying between them. The CDR3 loop is CASSSRGATGGLVNEQFF. CDR3 bases: TGTGCCAGCAGCTCTCGGGGAGCGACGGGGGGCCTGGTAAATGAGCAGTTCTTC.

The chain has TRBV27 and TRBJ1-4; 8 positions match TRBD1. CDR1 MNHEY and CDR2 SMNVEV come from the germline V gene (reference sequence). There are 14 residues in the CDR3. V gave up 8 bases and J gave up 2 bases; unmatched junction bases: 4. In nucleotides, the CDR3 is TGTGCCAGCGGACGGACAGGGACTAATGAAAAACTGTTTTTT. Translation gives CASGRTGTNEKLFF.

This clone was detected a few times. The V gene is TRBV7-2, the J gene TRBJ2-3; D possibly corresponds to TRBD2 (7 bases). Germline CDR1 and CDR2: SGHTA and FQGNSA. The CDR3 has 15 residues. Trimming left V 4 bases short and J 4 bases short, with 15 bases between. The CDR3 DNA follows: TGTGCCAGCAGCTACCTCGGGGGGCTAGCAGATACGCAGTATTTT. Its protein product is CASSYLGGLADTQYF. The full variable domain, completed using reference TRBV7-2 and TRBJ2-3, is GAGVSQSPSNKVTEKGKDVELRCDPISGHTALYWYRQSLGQGLEFLIYFQGNSAPDKSGLPSDRFSAERTGGSVSTLTIQRTQQEDSAVYLCASSYLGGLADTQYFGPGTRLTVL.

V gene TRBV5-1 combines with J gene TRBJ1-4, with 7 bases fitting TRBD1. The J segment lost 8 bases and the V segment lost 5 bases, leaving 9 bases of the junction unmatched. The CDR3 sequence is 14 residues long. Germline lookup yields CDR1 SGHRS and CDR2 YFSETQ. For the CDR3, the DNA is TGCGCCAGCAGGTCAGGGGGAGACTGGGAAAAACTGTTTTTT. Translation gives CASRSGGDWEKLFF.

In this sample, this clone turned up once. The chain joins TRBV5-6 to TRBJ2-5, with a weak D call TRBD2 (6 bases). This CDR3 region has 13 residues. The germline V gene has CDR1 SGHDT and CDR2 YYEEEE. Trimming left V 1 base short and J 5 bases short, with 9 bases between. CDR3 residues: CASSLYGGETQYF. The CDR3 DNA reads as TGTGCCAGCAGCTTGTATGGGGGGGAGACCCAGTACTTC.

This clone has just one count. The rearrangement uses TRBV6-5 and TRBJ1-3, with D possibly TRBD1 on 5 matching bases. Trimming cost V 0 bases and J 4 bases, with 13 bases left between them. The length of the CDR3 is 16 residues. The germline CDR1 and CDR2 sequences are MNHEY and SVGAGI. CDR3 DNA sequence: TGTGCCAGCAGTTACTCGAAAGGGGTTGGCGGAAACACCATATATTTT. It specifies CASSYSKGVGGNTIYF.

This chain uses TRBV28 with TRBJ1-2; unclear D gene. This CDR3 contains 13 residues. In germline, CDR1 is MDHEN, CDR2 SYDVKM. Trimming shortened V by 5 bases and J by 1 base, and 8 bases separated the two germline ends. CDR3 protein: CASSTGNNYGYTF. The CDR3 coding sequence is TGTGCCAGCAGTACGGGTAATAACTATGGCTACACCTTC.

V usage is TRBV5-1 and J usage is TRBJ2-3; 12 bases map to TRBD1. CDR3 length: 16 residues. Per germline, CDR1 SGHRS and CDR2 YFSETQ. Germline trimming cut 2 bases from V and 4 bases from J; bases unmatched to any gene: 5. CDR3 sequence (DNA): TGCGCCAGCAGCTTACAGGGACAGGGGGCCGCAGATACGCAGTATTTT. The encoded protein is CASSLQGQGAADTQYF. Full variable domain (remainder filled in from reference TRBV5-1 and TRBJ2-3): KAGVTQTPRYLIKTRGQQVTLSCSPISGHRSVSWYQQTPGQGLQFLFEYFSETQRNKGNFPGRFSGRQFSNSRSEMNVSTLELGDSALYLCASSLQGQGAADTQYFGPGTRLTVL.

This chain connects TRBV27 to TRBJ2-5, with TRBD1 identical over 8 bases. The tail of the sequence fits TRBJ2-7 better, so the J call may be wrong. The length of the CDR3 is 14 residues. Germline lookup yields CDR1 MNHEY and CDR2 SMNVEV (reference sequence). In DNA, the CDR3 is TGTGCCAGCAGTCCCTACAGGGGGTTATACGAGCAGTACTTC. Protein: CASSPYRGLYEQYF.

V usage is TRBV6-5 and J usage is TRBJ1-4; D is perhaps TRBD1 (5 bases). Germline V gene lookup returns CDR1 MNHEY and CDR2 SVGAGI. Trimming stripped 5 bases from V and 8 bases from J, with 15 bases between. CDR3 length equals 14 residues. CDR3 region: CASSLSRGGEKLFF. CDR3 nucleotide sequence: TGTGCCAGCAGTCTGTCTAGGGGTGGCGAAAAACTGTTTTTT.

This chain joins TRBV25-1 and TRBJ2-1; 8 nucleotides match TRBD2. The junction had 14 bases not matched to a gene; V was cut back by 3 bases and J by 4 bases. CDR1 is MGHDK and CDR2 is SYGVNS in the germline V gene. CDR3 size: 18 residues. The CDR3 is CASSDAGSGGAKYNEQFF. In DNA form, the CDR3 reads TGTGCCAGCAGTGATGCGGGGAGCGGGGGAGCCAAATACAATGAGCAGTTCTTC.

V gene TRBV19 combines with J gene TRBJ1-2, with TRBD1 identical over 7 bases. Germline CDR1 reads LNHDA; CDR2 reads SQIVND (reference sequence). The CDR3 is 15 residues long. V dropped 5 bases and J dropped 3; count of bases not matched to a gene: 9. Here the CDR3 reads CASSVGTVRYYGYTF. The DNA of the CDR3 is TGTGCCAGTAGTGTCGGGACAGTGCGCTACTATGGCTACACCTTC.

The chain uses TRBV10-3 and TRBJ2-1, with D tentatively TRBD2 (5 bases). The V gene's germline CDR1 is ENHRY and CDR2 SYGVKD. This CDR3 has 11 residues. The V end was cut by 7 bases, the J end by 10 bases, with 11 bases between. CDR3 sequence: CAITRGGEQFF. The CDR3 region has the DNA TGTGCCATCACCCGAGGAGGAGAGCAGTTCTTC.

This clone was detected once. The gene calls are TRBV13 and TRBJ1-6; 7 bases fit TRBD1. CDR1 and CDR2 from the germline V gene are PRHDT and FYEKMQ (reference sequence). Losses at the gene ends were 3 bases for V and 8 bases for J; bases not matched to a gene: 10. The CDR3 sequence is 16 residues long. Written as DNA, the CDR3 is TGTGCCAGCAGCTTCCGACAGGGATTGTGGGATTCACCCCTCCACTTT. Its translation is CASSFRQGLWDSPLHF.

The chain has TRBV19 and TRBJ1-4; D remains ambiguous. Trimming took off 1 base at V and 8 bases at J, with 14 bases between the two ends. Germline loops: CDR1 LNHDA, CDR2 SQIVND (reference sequence). This CDR3 spans 15 amino acids. CDR3 nucleotides: TGTGCCAGTAGTATAGGTTACCCCTCGGGGGAAAAACTGTTTTTT. Protein product: CASSIGYPSGEKLFF.

This clone was seen more than once but under ten times. The chain links TRBV14 to TRBJ2-1; TRBD1 agrees at 7 bases. CDR3 length: 15 amino acids. Germline CDR1 is SGHDN and CDR2 is FVKESK. The J segment lost 1 base and the V segment lost 4 bases, leaving 4 bases of the junction unmatched. CDR3: CASSLRQGSYNEQFF. The CDR3 nucleotides read TGTGCCAGCAGCCTTCGACAGGGATCCTACAATGAGCAGTTCTTC.

This chain links TRBV18 with TRBJ1-2; 7 bases are a match to TRBD1. CDR3 length equals 15 residues. V lost 4 bases, J lost 3 bases, and 8 bases stayed unmatched. Germline V lookup: CDR1 KGHSH, CDR2 LQKENI. The chain's CDR3 is CASSLRTGDYYGYTF. CDR3 DNA: TGTGCCAGCTCACTCCGGACAGGTGACTACTATGGCTACACCTTC.

V and J are TRBV4-3 and TRBJ2-7; D remains unclear. The germline gives CDR1 LGHNA, CDR2 YSLEER. CDR3 length: 15 residues. The germline V and J ends were trimmed by 1 base and 2 bases, with 12 bases remaining between them. The CDR3 loop reads CASSQGLLTAYEQYF. The CDR3 coding sequence is TGCGCCAGCAGCCAAGGTTTACTAACCGCCTACGAGCAGTACTTC.

The chain combines TRBV6-5 with TRBJ1-2, with D perhaps matching TRBD1 (5 bases). Germline loops: CDR1 MNHEY, CDR2 SVGAGI. Trimming left V 6 bases short and J 7 bases short, with 15 bases between. This CDR3 contains 13 residues. This chain's CDR3 is CASSPWGGGGYTF. CDR3 DNA: TGTGCCAGCAGCCCGTGGGGGGGAGGTGGCTACACCTTC.

V is TRBV6-5 and J is TRBJ2-1; possible D gene TRBD2, 6 bases. Trimming took off 4 bases at V and 5 bases at J, with 15 bases between the two ends. This CDR3 region has 15 residues. The germline CDR1 and CDR2 sequences are MNHEY and SVGAGI. CDR3 region: CASSSYGGSNNEQFF. The CDR3 nucleotides are TGTGCCAGCAGTTCTTACGGGGGATCGAACAATGAGCAGTTCTTC.

The chain carries TRBV6-1 and TRBJ1-6; D perhaps matches TRBD1 (6 bases). The germline V gene encodes CDR1 MNHNS and CDR2 SASEGT. The CDR3 length is 13 residues. V lost 11 bases and J lost 7, with 15 bases in between. CDR3 sequence (DNA): TGTGCCGGGGGACACCTCGGGAATTCACCCCTCCACTTT. Amino acid sequence: CAGGHLGNSPLHF.

This chain links TRBV7-6 with TRBJ1-1; TRBD1 might be the D (6 bases). This CDR3 region has 17 residues. Germline CDR1 SGHVS, CDR2 FNYEAQ. V was shortened by 3 bases and J by 3 bases, with 20 bases between the two germline ends. The CDR3 is CASSFLRGGRGDTEAFF. CDR3 bases: TGTGCCAGCAGCTTCCTGCGGGGGGGCAGAGGGGACACTGAAGCTTTCTTT.

This clone was detected only a few times. The same CDR3 arises from other DNA sequences in this sample as well. The rearrangement uses TRBV28 and TRBJ1-2; 10 bases map to TRBD1. V shed 4 bases and J 8 bases; nucleotides not matched to a gene: 4. CDR1 and CDR2 (germline): MDHEN, SYDVKM. CDR3 length: 13 amino acids. In DNA form, the CDR3 reads TGTGCCAGCAGTTCGGGACAGGGGAAGGGCTACACCTTC. This encodes CASSSGQGKGYTF.